The 31 T cell receptor beta chains listed next were all sequenced from one sample in a study of shared clonotypes between healthy human individuals. The table came from immunoSEQ multiplex PCR; TCRdb's copy has only in-frame clones and leaves some out. Of some 1 million clones in the sample, under 80% were seen once. The sequenced sample was memory CD4+ T cells sorted from blood. Subset noted: CD45RA-negative fraction. The receptor source for this set is a man in his late teens or twenties in good health.

This clone was counted at least ten times. The genes are TRBV5-5 and TRBJ2-7; the D is unclear. Germline V gene data show CDR1 as SGHKS and CDR2 as YYEKEE (reference sequence). This CDR3 region has 14 residues. V was cut by 0 bases and J by 5 bases, with 12 bases left in between. CDR3 bases: TGTGCCAGCAGCTTGGTAGGGAAAAACGACGAGCAGTACTTC. The encoded protein is CASSLVGKNDEQYF.

The chain combines TRBV6-1 with TRBJ1-4; tentative D call: TRBD1 (6 bases). The V gene lost 3 bases and the J gene lost 6 bases, with 20 bases spanning the gap. Germline assignment: CDR1 MNHNS and CDR2 SASEGT. CDR3 size: 17 residues. The CDR3 sequence is CASSEGMRGGRDEKLFF. The CDR3 DNA reads TGTGCCAGCAGTGAGGGGATGAGAGGGGGTAGAGATGAAAAACTGTTTTTT.

V and J are TRBV6-1 and TRBJ1-4; 7 nucleotides match TRBD1. After removal of 6 bases from V and 3 bases from J, the junction contained 7 bases not matched to a gene. The length of the CDR3 is 15 residues. Looked up from germline, CDR1 is MNHNS and CDR2 is SASEGT. CDR3 loop: CASRPGGTANEKLFF. In DNA, the CDR3 is TGTGCCAGCAGGCCGGGGGGGACAGCTAATGAAAAACTGTTTTTT.

About this clone itself: This same CDR3 is encoded by further DNA sequences in the sample. The chain links TRBV5-1 to TRBJ2-3; possible D gene TRBD2, 5 bases. CDR1 and CDR2 (germline): SGHRS, YFSETQ. The CDR3 length is 14 residues. V lost 0 bases and J lost 2, with 7 bases in between. CDR3 nucleotide sequence: TGCGCCAGCAGCTTGGAGCGGACCACAGATACGCAGTATTTT. Its protein is CASSLERTTDTQYF.

V usage is TRBV6-6 and J usage is TRBJ2-5, with D hard to call. V lost 2 bases and J 5 bases, leaving 9 bases between the germline ends. Germline CDR1 is MNHNY and CDR2 is SVGAGI (reference sequence). The CDR3 is made up of 13 amino acids. The CDR3 DNA is TGTGCCAGCAGTTACGATCAGCTGGAGACCCAGTACTTC. This codes for CASSYDQLETQYF.

J is TRBJ1-4 and V is TRBV29-1; perhaps TRBD1 as D (6 bases). V was cut by 7 bases and J by 8 bases, with 17 bases left in between. The CDR3 runs 13 residues. The V gene's germline CDR1 is SQVTM and CDR2 ANQGSEA. The CDR3 DNA is TGCAGCGCCCGGGACACCGGAGGGGAAAAACTGTTTTTT. This codes for CSARDTGGEKLFF. The full variable domain, rest sourced from reference TRBV29-1 and TRBJ1-4, is SAVISQKPSRDICQRGTSLTIQCQVDSQVTMMFWYRQQPGQSLTLIATANQGSEATYESGFVIDKFPISRPNLTFSTLTVSNMSPEDSSIYLCSARDTGGEKLFFGSGTQLSVL.

V and J are TRBV6-1 and TRBJ2-2; D possibly matches TRBD1 or TRBD2 (5 bases each). Germline V gene lookup returns CDR1 MNHNS and CDR2 SASEGT. V was pared by 2 bases and J by 6 bases, with 10 bases between. The CDR3 is 14 residues long. CDR3: CASSERGVSGELFF. The CDR3 DNA reads as TGTGCCAGCAGTGAAAGAGGGGTTTCCGGGGAGCTGTTTTTT.

J is TRBJ2-7 and V is TRBV9; 7 nucleotides agree with TRBD1. This CDR3 has 15 amino acids. CDR1 and CDR2 from the germline V gene are SGDLS and YYNGEE. Trimming removed 4 bases from V and 0 bases from J; junction bases left unmatched: 7. CDR3 protein: CASSLRDSSSYEQYF. In nucleotides, the CDR3 is TGTGCCAGCAGCCTACGGGACAGTAGCTCCTACGAGCAGTACTTC.

This chain connects TRBV5-4 to TRBJ2-1; D possibly matches TRBD1 or TRBD2 (5 bases each). Between the trimmed V and J ends, which lost 4 bases and 3 bases, there was a span of 14 bases. Looked up from germline, CDR1 is SGHNT and CDR2 is YYREEE (reference sequence). CDR3 length: 15 residues. The CDR3: CASSKAGTVYNEQFF. CDR3 coding DNA: TGTGCCAGCAGCAAAGCCGGGACGGTCTACAATGAGCAGTTCTTC.

This clone was counted a few times. Other DNA sequences in the sample encode the same CDR3. The chain couples TRBV6-1 to TRBJ1-1; D gene ambiguous. Looked up from germline, CDR1 is MNHNS and CDR2 is SASEGT. The V and J ends lost 5 bases and 0 bases respectively, with 4 bases between them. This CDR3 comprises 12 residues. CDR3 in DNA: TGTGCCAGCAGTCGAGTGAACACTGAAGCTTTCTTT. Protein product: CASSRVNTEAFF.

This clone was seen once. This chain joins TRBV4-1 and TRBJ2-5; D may be TRBD1 (5 bases). From germline, CDR1 is MGHRA and CDR2 YSYEKL. Trimming stripped 5 bases from V and 5 bases from J, with 18 bases between. This CDR3 is built from 15 residues. CDR3 protein: CASSKRGSASETQYF. The CDR3 nucleotides read TGCGCCAGCAGCAAAAGGGGAAGCGCAAGCGAGACCCAGTACTTC.

The rearrangement links TRBV28 to TRBJ2-4; 7 nucleotides match TRBD1. V was clipped by 6 bases and J by 7 bases; unmatched bases: 9. In germline, CDR1 is MDHEN, CDR2 SYDVKM. This CDR3 has 14 amino acids. The CDR3 DNA reads TGTGCCAGCAGCCTCCGACAGGGCCTGAACATTCAGTACTTC. Protein product: CASSLRQGLNIQYF.

The chain uses TRBV27 and TRBJ2-1; TRBD2 agrees at 12 bases. The CDR3 spans 15 residues. J lost 6 bases, V lost 6 bases, and 6 bases had no gene match. Germline V gene sequence: CDR1 MNHEY, CDR2 SMNVEV (reference sequence). This chain's CDR3 is CASRSLAGGLNEQFF. CDR3 coding DNA: TGTGCCAGCAGGTCTCTAGCGGGAGGGCTCAATGAGCAGTTCTTC.

V usage is TRBV10-1 and J usage is TRBJ1-4; 8 bases line up with TRBD1. This CDR3 has 16 residues. The J segment lost 0 bases and the V segment lost 5 bases, leaving 5 bases of the junction unmatched. Germline CDR1 reads WNHNN; CDR2 reads SYGVQD (reference sequence). CDR3 in amino acids: CASSTGQGTTNEKLFF. The CDR3 DNA follows: TGCGCCAGCAGTACCGGACAGGGCACAACTAATGAAAAACTGTTTTTT.

This clone was detected a few times. The V gene is TRBV30, the J gene TRBJ2-5; no clear D gene. The V end was cut by 0 bases, the J end by 2 bases, with 10 bases between. Germline CDR1 reads GTSNPN; CDR2 reads SVGIG (reference sequence). The CDR3 is 14 residues long. CDR3 region: CAWSVGQWQETQYF. The DNA for the CDR3 is TGTGCCTGGAGTGTGGGTCAGTGGCAAGAGACCCAGTACTTC. Complete variable domain (other parts from reference TRBV30 and TRBJ2-5): SQTIHQWPATLVQPVGSPLSLECTVEGTSNPNLYWYRQAAGRGLQLLFYSVGIGQISSEVPQNLSASRPQDRQFILSSKKLLLSDSGFYLCAWSVGQWQETQYFGPGTRLLVL.

Points on this clone: At one end the junction does not follow the germline gene, possibly because of a read error. The V call is TRBV10-3, the J call TRBJ1-2; D not certain. Germline CDR1 is ENHRY and CDR2 is SYGVKD. The CDR3 consists of 13 residues. CDR3 bases: TGTGCCAGCAGTTACGGGGTGGGCTATGGCTACACCTTC. Encoded protein: CASSYGVGYGYTF.

V is TRBV27 and J is TRBJ1-2; D is uncertain. V gave up 0 bases and J gave up 1 base, with 6 bases separating them. From germline, CDR1 is MNHEY and CDR2 SMNVEV (reference sequence). The CDR3 extends over 14 amino acids. CDR3 protein: CASSLSPRNYGYTF. The CDR3 DNA reads as TGTGCCAGCAGTTTATCGCCCCGTAACTATGGCTACACCTTC.

For this clone: The sample holds other DNA sequences that translate to the same CDR3. This chain connects TRBV19 to TRBJ1-2; no clear D gene. The CDR3 totals 13 residues. V was shortened by 3 bases and J by 5 bases, with 10 bases between the two germline ends. The germline V gene encodes CDR1 LNHDA and CDR2 SQIVND (reference sequence). The CDR3 region is CASSIGVGYGYTF. The CDR3 DNA sequence: TGTGCCAGTAGTATTGGGGTAGGGTATGGCTACACCTTC.

In its sample, this clone was seen a few times. The sample contains more than one DNA sequence encoding this CDR3. The chain combines TRBV19 with TRBJ1-5; D is unclear. The germline gives CDR1 LNHDA, CDR2 SQIVND (reference sequence). The length of the CDR3 is 15 residues. V was shortened by 2 bases and J by 0 bases, with 8 bases between the two germline ends. In DNA, the CDR3 is TGTGCCAGTAGTATATCGGAGTATAGCAATCAGCCCCAGCATTTT. It is translated as CASSISEYSNQPQHF. Combining the CDR3 with reference TRBV19 and TRBJ1-5 gives the whole variable domain DGGITQSPKYLFRKEGQNVTLSCEQNLNHDAMYWYRQDPGQGLRLIYYSQIVNDFQKGDIAEGYSVSREKKESFPLTVTSAQKNPTAFYLCASSISEYSNQPQHFGDGTRLSIL.

This clone was seen a handful of times. J is TRBJ1-1 and V is TRBV18; no clear D. Germline V gene lookup returns CDR1 KGHSH and CDR2 LQKENI. Trimming pared 2 bases from V and 1 base from J, leaving 5 bases between. CDR3 size: 13 residues. The CDR3 is CASSPVPNTEAFF. The CDR3 DNA reads as TGTGCCAGCTCACCAGTCCCGAACACTGAAGCTTTCTTT.

The rearrangement uses TRBV19 and TRBJ1-1; D might be TRBD1 (6 bases). V was pared by 6 bases and J by 0 bases, with 14 bases between. The germline gives CDR1 LNHDA, CDR2 SQIVND (reference sequence). This CDR3 region has 15 residues. CDR3 bases: TGTGCCAGTAGATCAACAGGGCTCCTGAACACTGAAGCTTTCTTT. Amino acids: CASRSTGLLNTEAFF.

The chain combines TRBV30 with TRBJ2-7, with TRBD2 matching over 8 bases. CDR3 length equals 17 residues. V gave up 5 bases and J gave up 3 bases; unmatched junction bases: 18. Germline V CDR1 and CDR2: GTSNPN, SVGIG (reference sequence). DNA of the CDR3: TGTGCCTGGTCCCCCTGCACCGGGGGGGGTCCCCTCTACGAGCAGTACTTC. Amino acids: CAWSPCTGGGPLYEQYF. Looking up the rest from reference TRBV30 and TRBJ2-7 gives the full variable domain: SQTIHQWPATLVQPVGSPLSLECTVEGTSNPNLYWYRQAAGRGLQLLFYSVGIGQISSEVPQNLSASRPQDRQFILSSKKLLLSDSGFYLCAWSPCTGGGPLYEQYFGPGTRLTVT.

The chain carries TRBV5-1 and TRBJ2-7; no definite D call. Germline-derived CDR1 and CDR2 are SGHRS and YFSETQ. The CDR3 is 16 amino acids. V lost 4 bases to trimming and J lost 3 bases, with 20 bases between them. The CDR3: CASSLRTFRRSYEQYF. Here the CDR3 DNA reads TGCGCCAGCAGCCTCAGAACCTTCAGACGGAGCTACGAGCAGTACTTC.

This clone has only a few counts. The chain joins TRBV5-4 to TRBJ2-2, with TRBD2 as a possible D gene (6 bases). The ends were cut back, 4 bases at V and 5 bases at J, with 6 bases in the middle. Germline assignment: CDR1 SGHNT and CDR2 YYREEE (reference sequence). The CDR3 contains 12 residues. This CDR3 reads CASSRGTGELFF. CDR3 DNA sequence: TGTGCCAGCAGCCGGGGGACCGGGGAGCTGTTTTTT.

CDR3 nucleotide sequence: TGTGCCAGCACCCCGAGAGGGATCATCGGGGGGCCTGAAGCTTTCTTT. Encoded protein: CASTPRGIIGGPEAFF. V gene TRBV5-6 combines with J gene TRBJ1-1; perhaps TRBD1 as D (6 bases). This CDR3 is 16 amino acids long. Trimming removed 6 bases from V and 6 bases from J, with 24 bases in between. The germline V gene encodes CDR1 SGHDT and CDR2 YYEEEE. Complete variable domain (other parts from reference TRBV5-6 and TRBJ1-1): DAGVTQSPTHLIKTRGQQVTLRCSPKSGHDTVSWYQQALGQGPQFIFQYYEEEERQRGNFPDRFSGHQFPNYSSELNVNALLLGDSALYLCASTPRGIIGGPEAFFGQGTRLTVV.

This clone was detected only a few times. The chain couples TRBV5-1 to TRBJ1-5; a possible D gene is TRBD1 (5 bases). This CDR3 has 15 amino acids. Germline-derived CDR1 and CDR2 are SGHRS and YFSETQ. The V end was cut by 1 base, the J end by 6 bases, with 14 bases between. CDR3 region: CASSLLGAAGQPQHF. CDR3 coding DNA: TGCGCCAGCAGCTTGCTAGGGGCCGCCGGTCAGCCCCAGCATTTT.

As concerns this clone: This specimen includes other DNA sequences encoding the same CDR3. The rearrangement links TRBV6-1 to TRBJ1-5; 8 bases are shared with TRBD1. The CDR3 contains 15 residues. The germline V gene has CDR1 MNHNS and CDR2 SASEGT. V trimming: 5 bases; J trimming: 4 bases; junction bases outside the gene matches: 7. In nucleotides, the CDR3 is TGTGCCAGCAGTCGACAGGGGCGATCAAATCAGCCCCAGCATTTT. Protein product: CASSRQGRSNQPQHF.

The V call is TRBV6-5, the J call TRBJ2-7; D might be TRBD1 (5 bases). CDR1 and CDR2 from the germline V gene are MNHEY and SVGAGI. V was clipped by 6 bases and J by 2 bases, with 14 bases between them. The CDR3 sequence is 14 residues long. This CDR3 is CASSPGNPPYEQYF. The CDR3 nucleotides are TGTGCCAGCAGCCCAGGGAATCCCCCCTACGAGCAGTACTTC.

In this sample, this clone turned up a few times. At the DNA level, this CDR3 is encoded by other sequences in the same sample as well. The rearrangement uses TRBV19 and TRBJ2-1, with D maybe TRBD2 (5 bases). V dropped 3 bases and J dropped 4 bases, with 13 bases sitting between them. CDR1 LNHDA and CDR2 SQIVND come from the germline V gene (reference sequence). The CDR3 has 15 residues. The CDR3 loop reads CASSIIGLSYNEQFF. Here the CDR3 DNA reads TGTGCCAGTAGTATTATCGGACTGAGTTACAATGAGCAGTTCTTC.

Details on this clone: One base away lies a much larger clone, so this may be a sequencing read error. This CDR3 reads CASSVGGTQYF. CDR3 nucleotide sequence: TGTGCCAGCAGCGTAGGGGGTACGCAGTATTTT. J is TRBJ2-3 and V is TRBV9; D ambiguous. V lost 0 bases and J lost 8, with 4 bases in between. The CDR3 is 11 amino acids. Germline-derived CDR1 and CDR2 are SGDLS and YYNGEE.

V usage is TRBV5-6 and J usage is TRBJ2-3; 7 nucleotides agree with TRBD1. Per the germline V gene, CDR1 is SGHDT and CDR2 is YYEEEE. The CDR3 covers 16 residues. Trimming at V came to 4 bases and at J to 0 bases, leaving 8 bases not matched to a gene. The CDR3: CASSEDGTASTDTQYF. CDR3 DNA: TGTGCCAGCAGCGAGGACGGGACAGCTAGCACAGATACGCAGTATTTT.